The table lists the clone carrying this T cell receptor (beta chain) with a few counts. MiXCR, run by TCRdb on the reads, gives a single entry per CDR3 protein. The sample includes about 250,000 distinct CDR3 sequences, over 15% of them seen just once. The data originate from a study of T cell repertoires in cytomegalovirus infection. On the study more broadly: CMV infection plus the matching HLA type was flagged by public TCR beta signatures.

The sample consisted of CD8+ T cells from PBMCs. This clonotype was sampled from a human donor in good health (CMV status not recorded). Some clones in this sample may be carry-over from other donors' samples.

The CDR3 protein is CASSYGTGRDYGYTF. CDR3 nucleotide sequence: TGTGCCAGCAGTTACGGTACAGGGAGGGACTATGGCTACACCTTC. The rearrangement joins TRBV6-5 to TRBJ1-2, with D possibly TRBD1 on 6 matching bases. The CDR3 sequence is 15 residues long. Germline values: CDR1 MNHEY, CDR2 SVGAGI. The V gene lost 2 bases and the J gene lost 3 bases, with 13 bases spanning the gap.